The text below deals with one T cell receptor beta chain. No antigen is known for it. No qualities accompany the bases; no much larger clone lies one base away. CD8 naive samples consisted of CD45RO-negative cells that were positively selected for CCR7, yielding a CD45RA+CCR7+ population without TemRA cells. Donors were healthy HIV-negative adults with no recently reported acute infections or vaccinations. Every donor was a Caucasian adult residing in Nashville, Tennessee, USA. Blood was collected by leukapheresis, and PBMCs were isolated by Ficoll-Histopaque density gradient centrifugation and then cryopreserved in liquid nitrogen vapor phase. Analytical flow cytometry was used to check the purity and quantity of each magnetically sorted T cell population. From each sorted fraction, genomic DNA was isolated and quantified by UV absorbance on a Nanodrop 2000c. This sample was taken from a study of shared clonotypes between healthy human individuals (dated by TCRdb to 2018 to 2020). General notes on the study: A couple of women and a few men aged 18 to 49 years were included in the cohort. For each donor, three plates each were used for CD4 naive and CD4 memory, two plates were used for CD8 naive, and one plate was used for CD8 memory. To estimate repertoire size and how much clonotypes are shared between individuals, the study performed deep sequencing of blood TCR repertoires from a few healthy adults. Libraries were prepared and TCR repertoires were sequenced by different laboratories using diverse techniques, in order to increase sequencing depth and limit assay-specific biases. Leukapheresis yielded between about 0.8 and 8.9 billion PBMCs per donor. The investigation overall reported the following: Pairwise subsampling led to the expectation that sequencing depth would affect the degree of clonotype sharing among donors. Because the study included only a small number of donors, the genetic and exposure-history diversity represented was limited. Compared with non-shared clonotypes, the clonotypes found in all four sorted-subset donors had higher generation probabilities. Even with the large sequencing depth, rarefaction of the sorted-subset datasets indicated that sequencing was incomplete. Sampling was limited to blood, and TCR repertoires in tissue likely differ from TCR repertoires in blood. Sharing across several donors was observed for 5% to 6.5% of naive CD4, under 4% of naive CD8, 2.3% of memory CD4, and roughly 0.43% of memory CD8 clonotypes. Naive subsets generally had larger estimated clonotype richness than memory subsets did.

V is shortened by 6 bases, J by 7 bases, and the region joining them spans 16 bases. There are 14 amino acids in the CDR3, from cysteine to phenylalanine inclusive. The CDR3 DNA has 42 bases and is translated from base 1. The germline V gene (reference sequence) sets CDR1 to MNHEY and CDR2 to SMNVEV. Using the deep immunoSEQ assay, TCR CDR3 regions were amplified from genomic DNA by multiplex PCR. Extracted genomic DNA from each cell subset was spread evenly across all wells of several immunoSEQ 96-well plates, with each plate serving as a replicate. Each replicate PCR for sorted subsets received about 220 ng genomic DNA, equal to about 30,000 T cell genomes. Purified libraries were measured with a Qubit 3.0 fluorometer, size-checked on a Bioanalyzer 2100, and measured again with the KAPA Library Quantification kit. Each immunoSEQ 96-well plate was sequenced on its own single-read 150-cycle Illumina NextSeq 550 flow cell. As for the original processing: Because only junctional sequences without quality scores were contained in the immunoSEQ output, filtering matching that applied to full-length reads could not be performed. To assign V/J genes and CDR3, sequences were annotated against IMGT germline references using PyIR, a Python wrapper for IgBLAST v1.9. Reads were removed for weak V/J assignments (E-value above 1e-6), missing CDR3, stop codons, out-of-frame junctions, or ambiguous translated residues. A V3J clonotype was defined by an identical inferred V gene, J gene, and CDR3 amino acid sequence. Percentage overlap between repertoires was computed as shared unique clonotypes divided by the size of the smaller repertoire. Repertoire richness was assessed with RTK rarefaction, the Chao1 estimator, and Recon v2.1 estimates of unobserved clonotypes. Generation probabilities were computed with OLGA for all TCRbeta clonotypes obtained by the gDNA method from several donors. TCRdb took this table from immuneACCESS and kept in-frame rearrangements with V and J called. Such tables lack part of the clones; where checked against another copy, unresolved V genes explain under half of the gap, and the rest is unexplained. V and J calls and clone size are given by that table; D and trimming were obtained from the DNA. The sample contains some 2,100,000 clones, about 93% of them found a single time. Together, the top ten hold around 1.7% of the sample.

This receptor was identified in a man between 18 and 29 years old in good health. Some clones in this sample may be carry-over from other donors' samples. Rearrangement joined TRBV27 to TRBJ2-4, and the D gene may be TRBD1, 6 bases matching. Sequencing was carried out using naive CD8+ T cells from PBMCs. This specimen's cell subset or site label, interpreted: CD45RA+CCR7+. The nucleotide sequence reads TGTGCCAGCAGGGAAATGGACAGAGCCAACATTCAGTACTTC. Protein translation: CASREMDRANIQYF.